This T cell receptor beta chain was found in a study of blood T cell repertoires in COVID-19. For the study at large: COVID-19 samples from acute and convalescent phases originated in the United States, Italy and Spain.

The V end was cut by 7 bases, the J end by 7 bases, with 10 bases between. CDR1 and CDR2 from the germline V gene are LNHDA and SQIVND (reference sequence). This CDR3 is 12 amino acids long. In the study's own analysis: Reference gene primer amplification yielded estimated nucleated cell counts. Assay: immunoSEQ multiplex PCR; the TCRdb copy retains only in-frame clones and omits some. V, J and clone size are those of that table, while D and trimming were read from the DNA. In the table there are 95,000 to 110,000 clones, roughly 82% of which are singletons. Sequencing input: peripheral blood. The chain employs TRBV19 and TRBJ1-4; D call uncertain. This sequence was found in a human donor in a cohort sampled during active COVID-19. CDR3 region: CASTGLAEKLFF. DNA of the CDR3: TGTGCCAGTACGGGGTTGGCTGAAAAACTGTTTTTT. Complete variable domain (other parts from reference TRBV19 and TRBJ1-4): DGGITQSPKYLFRKEGQNVTLSCEQNLNHDAMYWYRQDPGQGLRLIYYSQIVNDFQKGDIAEGYSVSREKKESFPLTVTSAQKNPTAFYLCASTGLAEKLFFGSGTQLSVL.